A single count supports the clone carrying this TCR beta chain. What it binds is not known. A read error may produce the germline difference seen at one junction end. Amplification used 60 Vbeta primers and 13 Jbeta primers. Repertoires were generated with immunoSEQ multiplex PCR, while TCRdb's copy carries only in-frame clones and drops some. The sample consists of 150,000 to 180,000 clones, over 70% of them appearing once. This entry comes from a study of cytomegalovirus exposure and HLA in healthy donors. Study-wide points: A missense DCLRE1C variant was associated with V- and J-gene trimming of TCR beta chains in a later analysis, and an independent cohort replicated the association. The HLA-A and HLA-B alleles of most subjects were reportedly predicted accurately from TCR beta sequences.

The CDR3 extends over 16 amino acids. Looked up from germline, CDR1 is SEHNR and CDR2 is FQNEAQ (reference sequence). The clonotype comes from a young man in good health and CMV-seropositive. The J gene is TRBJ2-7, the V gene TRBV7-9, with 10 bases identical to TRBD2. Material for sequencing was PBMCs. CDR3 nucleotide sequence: TGTTCCAGCAGCTTAGATCCAGCGGGAGGGCCGGGGGAGCAGTACTTC. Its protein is CSSSLDPAGGPGEQYF.